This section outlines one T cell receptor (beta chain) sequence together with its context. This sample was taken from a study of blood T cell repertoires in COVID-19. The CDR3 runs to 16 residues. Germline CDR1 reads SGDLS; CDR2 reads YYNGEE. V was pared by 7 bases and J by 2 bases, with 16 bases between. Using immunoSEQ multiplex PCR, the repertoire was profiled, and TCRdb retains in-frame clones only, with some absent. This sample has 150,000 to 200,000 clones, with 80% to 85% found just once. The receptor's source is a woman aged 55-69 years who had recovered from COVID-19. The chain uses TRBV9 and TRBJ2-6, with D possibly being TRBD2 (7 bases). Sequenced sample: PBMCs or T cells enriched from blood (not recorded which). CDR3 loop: CASLGGPGPGANVLTF. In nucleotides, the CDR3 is TGTGCCAGCCTGGGGGGGCCGGGCCCTGGGGCCAACGTCCTGACTTTC. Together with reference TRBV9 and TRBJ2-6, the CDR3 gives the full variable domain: DSGVTQTPKHLITATGQRVTLRCSPRSGDLSVYWYQQSLDQGLQFLIQYYNGEERAKGNILERFSAQQFPDLHSELNLSSLELGDSALYFCASLGGPGPGANVLTFGAGSRLTVL.